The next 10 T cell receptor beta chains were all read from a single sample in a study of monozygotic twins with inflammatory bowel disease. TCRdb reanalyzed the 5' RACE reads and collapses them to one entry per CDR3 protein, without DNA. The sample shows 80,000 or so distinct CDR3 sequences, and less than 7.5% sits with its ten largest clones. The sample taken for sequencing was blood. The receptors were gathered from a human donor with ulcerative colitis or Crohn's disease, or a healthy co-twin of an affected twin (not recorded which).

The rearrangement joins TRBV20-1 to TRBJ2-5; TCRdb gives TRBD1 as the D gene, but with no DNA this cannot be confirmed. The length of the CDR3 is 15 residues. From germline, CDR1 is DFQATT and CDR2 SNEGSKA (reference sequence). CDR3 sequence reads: CSARPPGPTQETQYF.

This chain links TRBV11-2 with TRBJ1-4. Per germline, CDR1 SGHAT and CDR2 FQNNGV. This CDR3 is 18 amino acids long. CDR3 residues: CASSREGTRVATNEKLFF.

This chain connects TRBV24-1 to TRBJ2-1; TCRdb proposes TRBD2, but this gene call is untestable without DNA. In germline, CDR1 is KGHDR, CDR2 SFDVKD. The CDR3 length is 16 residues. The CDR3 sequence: CATSDIQRGVYNEQFF.

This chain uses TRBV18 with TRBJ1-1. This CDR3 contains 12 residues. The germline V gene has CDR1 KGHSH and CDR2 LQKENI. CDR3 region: CASSPNPGEAFF.

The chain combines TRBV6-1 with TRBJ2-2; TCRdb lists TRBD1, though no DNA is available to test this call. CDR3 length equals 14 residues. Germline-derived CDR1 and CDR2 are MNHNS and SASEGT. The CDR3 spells CASRFLQGPGELFF.

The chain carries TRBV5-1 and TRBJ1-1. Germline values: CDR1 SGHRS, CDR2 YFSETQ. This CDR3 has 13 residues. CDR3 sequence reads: CASSLFINTEAFF.

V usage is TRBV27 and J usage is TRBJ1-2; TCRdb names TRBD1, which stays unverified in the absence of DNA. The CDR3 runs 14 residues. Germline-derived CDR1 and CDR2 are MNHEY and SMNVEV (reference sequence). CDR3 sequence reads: CASSPWTGEYGYTF.

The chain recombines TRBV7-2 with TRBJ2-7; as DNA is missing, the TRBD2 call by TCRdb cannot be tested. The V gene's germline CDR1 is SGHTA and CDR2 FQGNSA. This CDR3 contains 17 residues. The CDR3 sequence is CASSLGIERGGSYEQYF. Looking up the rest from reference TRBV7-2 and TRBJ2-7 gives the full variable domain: GAGVSQSPSNKVTEKGKDVELRCDPISGHTALYWYRQSLGQGLEFLIYFQGNSAPDKSGLPSDRFSAERTGGSVSTLTIQRTQQEDSAVYLCASSLGIERGGSYEQYFGPGTRLTVT.

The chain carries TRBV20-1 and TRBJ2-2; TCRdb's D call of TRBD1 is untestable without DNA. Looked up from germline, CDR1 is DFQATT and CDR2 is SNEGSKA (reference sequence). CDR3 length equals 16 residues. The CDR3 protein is CSARGAGTVDTGELFF.

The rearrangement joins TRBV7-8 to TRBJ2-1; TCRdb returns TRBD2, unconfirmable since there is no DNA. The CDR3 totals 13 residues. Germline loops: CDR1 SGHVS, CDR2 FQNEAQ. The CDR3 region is CASQAAVTNEQFF.